One sample yielded the 4 T cell receptor beta chains listed below, sequenced in a study of response to subunit inactivated influenza vaccine. TCRdb reanalysed the RT-PCR reads using MiXCR and keeps one entry per CDR3 protein. The data show roughly 710,000 distinct CDR3 sequences, with less than 15% seen just once and less than 8.5% held by the top ten. This sample comprised PBMCs from blood, obtained around 15 days before vaccination. The receptors originated from a man over 45 who received an inactivated influenza vaccine.

This clonotype came up a few times. The chain recombines TRBV5-1 with TRBJ2-3, with 7 bases that match TRBD2. Germline CDR1 reads SGHRS; CDR2 reads YFSETQ. The V segment lost 0 bases and the J segment 5 bases; nucleotides outside the gene matches: 9. This CDR3 has 16 amino acids. The CDR3 region is CASSLARGRPGDTQYF. The CDR3 DNA reads TGCGCCAGCAGCTTGGCGCGGGGGAGACCGGGAGATACGCAGTATTTT.

This clonotype was seen only a few times. The V call is TRBV28, the J call TRBJ1-1; a possible D gene is TRBD1 (5 bases). The CDR3 extends over 15 amino acids. V shed 5 bases and J shed 3 bases, with 16 bases lying between them. Germline CDR1 and CDR2: MDHEN and SYDVKM. The CDR3: CASSRGGVLDTEAFF. The CDR3 DNA reads TGTGCCAGCAGTCGGGGCGGGGTTTTGGACACTGAAGCTTTCTTT. Complete variable domain (other parts from reference TRBV28 and TRBJ1-1): DVKVTQSSRYLVKRTGEKVFLECVQDMDHENMFWYRQDPGLGLRLIYFSYDVKMKEKGDIPEGYSVSREKKERFSLILESASTNQTSMYLCASSRGGVLDTEAFFGQGTRLTVV.

The sample holds many counts of this clonotype. The chain uses TRBV5-1 and TRBJ2-1; D is possibly TRBD1 or TRBD2 (6 bases each). In germline, CDR1 is SGHRS, CDR2 YFSETQ. This CDR3 spans 14 amino acids. V was clipped by 4 bases and J by 6 bases, with 14 bases between them. The CDR3 is CASSPDGGSNEQFF. CDR3 bases: TGCGCCAGCAGCCCTGACGGGGGCTCCAATGAGCAGTTCTTC. Variable domain in full (rest from reference TRBV5-1 and TRBJ2-1): KAGVTQTPRYLIKTRGQQVTLSCSPISGHRSVSWYQQTPGQGLQFLFEYFSETQRNKGNFPGRFSGRQFSNSRSEMNVSTLELGDSALYLCASSPDGGSNEQFFGPGTRLTVL.

The CDR3 loop reads CASSSPGPERAFF. DNA for the CDR3: TGTGCCAGCAGCTCTCCGGGGCCGGAAAGAGCTTTCTTT. The chain employs TRBV7-9 and TRBJ1-1; D perhaps matches TRBD1 (5 bases). This CDR3 has 13 residues. The germline gives CDR1 SEHNR, CDR2 FQNEAQ (reference sequence). The germline V and J ends were trimmed by 4 bases and 10 bases, with 16 bases remaining between them.